This TCR beta chain was captured in a study of CXCR3-negative and CXCR3-positive naive CD8 T cells. UMI labels and 5' RACE were used to prepare the TRB cDNA libraries. TCRdb reworked the 5' RACE reads into one entry per CDR3 protein, no DNA. This repertoire comprises 6,500 to 9,000 distinct CDR3 sequences; its ten largest clones make up 1.9%. Germline V lookup: CDR1 SNHLY, CDR2 FYNNEI. The CDR3 totals 13 residues. General study findings and limits: The study found more hydrophobic TRB CDR3s in CXCR3-positive naive cells than in CXCR3-negative naive cells.

The CD45RO-CCR7+CD27+CD95- phenotype denoted naive CD8+ T cells. According to its frequency, this clonotype is medium-sized. Its specificity is not known. The TCR comes from a human donor in good health. Some clones in this sample may be carry-over from other donors' samples. Sequencing was performed on naive CXCR3+ CD8+ T cells from blood. Specified subset: CD45RO-CCR7+CD27+CD95- naive CD8+ T cells expressing CXCR3 (TNR3+). The J gene is TRBJ1-1, the V gene TRBV2. CDR3 in amino acids: CASSEWRGTEAFF.